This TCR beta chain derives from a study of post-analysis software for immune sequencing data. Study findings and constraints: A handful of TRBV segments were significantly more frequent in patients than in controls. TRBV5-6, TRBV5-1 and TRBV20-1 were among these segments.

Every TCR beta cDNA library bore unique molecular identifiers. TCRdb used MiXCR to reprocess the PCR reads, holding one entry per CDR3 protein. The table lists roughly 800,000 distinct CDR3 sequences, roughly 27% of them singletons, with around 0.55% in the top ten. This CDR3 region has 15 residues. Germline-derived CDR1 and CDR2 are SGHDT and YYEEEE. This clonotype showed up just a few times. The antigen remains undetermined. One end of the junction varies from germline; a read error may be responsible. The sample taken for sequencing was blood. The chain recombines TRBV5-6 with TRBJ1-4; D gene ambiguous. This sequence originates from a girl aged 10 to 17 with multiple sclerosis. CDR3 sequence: CASSGTGIANEKRFF. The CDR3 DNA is TGTGCCAGCAGCGGAACCGGGATTGCTAATGAAAAACGGTTTTTT. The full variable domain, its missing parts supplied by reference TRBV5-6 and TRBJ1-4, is DAGVTQSPTHLIKTRGQQVTLRCSPKSGHDTVSWYQQALGQGPQFIFQYYEEEERQRGNFPDRFSGHQFPNYSSELNVNALLLGDSALYLCASSGTGIANEKRFFGSGTQLSVL.